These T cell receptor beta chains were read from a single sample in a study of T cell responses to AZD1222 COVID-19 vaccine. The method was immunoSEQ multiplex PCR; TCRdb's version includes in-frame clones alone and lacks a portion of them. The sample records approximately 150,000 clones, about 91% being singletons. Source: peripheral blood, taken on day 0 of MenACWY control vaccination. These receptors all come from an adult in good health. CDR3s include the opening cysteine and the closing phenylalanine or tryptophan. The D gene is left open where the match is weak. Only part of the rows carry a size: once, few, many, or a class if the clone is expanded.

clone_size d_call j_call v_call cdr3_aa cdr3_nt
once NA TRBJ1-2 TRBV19 CASSIGLTGYTF TGTGCCAGTAGTATAGGACTAACCGGCTACACCTTC
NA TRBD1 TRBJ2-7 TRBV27 CASSFGTGGDEQYF TGTGCCAGCAGTTTCGGGACAGGGGGCGATGAGCAGTACTTC
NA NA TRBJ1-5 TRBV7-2 CASSTLRGPQHF TGTGCCAGCAGCACCCTTCGTGGGCCCCAGCATTTT
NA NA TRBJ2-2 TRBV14 CASSQFTGELFF TGTGCCAGCAGCCAATTCACCGGGGAGCTGTTTTTT
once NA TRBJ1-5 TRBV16 CASTKRPSKQPQHF TGTGCCAGCACTAAACGGCCGTCAAAACAGCCCCAGCATTTT
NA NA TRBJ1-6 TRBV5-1 CASSSDRSSYNSPLHF TGCGCCAGCAGCAGTGACAGAAGCTCCTATAATTCACCCCTCCACTTT
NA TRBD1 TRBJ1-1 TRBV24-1 CATSETTGEAFF TGTGCCACCAGTGAAACTACAGGGGAGGCTTTCTTT
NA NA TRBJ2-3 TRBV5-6 CASSLGADGTQYF TGTGCCAGCAGCTTGGGCGCCGATGGTACGCAGTATTTT
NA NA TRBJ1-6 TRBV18 CASSPRSNSPLHF TGTGCCAGCTCACCAAGGTCGAATTCACCCCTCCACTTT
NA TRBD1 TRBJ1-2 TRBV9 CASSVGGQNYGYTF TGTGCCAGCAGCGTGGGGGGACAGAACTATGGCTACACCTTC
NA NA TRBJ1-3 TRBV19 CASSPTPLPSSGNTIYF TGTGCCAGTAGCCCCACCCCCCTCCCGAGCTCTGGAAACACCATATATTTT
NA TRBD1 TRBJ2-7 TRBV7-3 CASSSTGGLGEQYF TGTGCCAGCAGCTCGACAGGGGGTTTGGGAGAGCAGTACTTC
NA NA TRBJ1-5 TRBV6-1 CASSEAGANQPQHF TGTGCCAGCAGTGAGGCGGGGGCGAATCAGCCCCAGCATTTT
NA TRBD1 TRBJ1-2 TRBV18 CASSPPTTGDGYTF TGTGCCAGCTCACCACCTACCACAGGGGATGGCTACACCTTC
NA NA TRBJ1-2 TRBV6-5 CASSSGPVGYTF TGTGCCAGCAGTTCAGGTCCGGTTGGCTACACCTTC
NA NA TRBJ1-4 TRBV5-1 CASSWDPNRVKLFF TGCGCCAGCAGCTGGGACCCCAATCGGGTGAAACTGTTTTTT
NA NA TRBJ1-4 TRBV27 CASSLSGFNEKLFF TGTGCCAGCAGTTTAAGTGGGTTTAATGAAAAACTGTTTTTT
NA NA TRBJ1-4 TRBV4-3 CASSPGTFGVNDEKLFF TGCGCCAGCAGCCCGGGGACCTTCGGAGTAAACGATGAAAAACTGTTTTTT
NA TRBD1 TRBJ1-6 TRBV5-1 CASSLGGQGRSPLHF TGCGCCAGCAGCTTGGGTGGACAGGGAAGATCACCCCTCCACTTT
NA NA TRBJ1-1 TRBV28 CASSFGGLQGTEAFF TGTGCCAGCAGTTTTGGGGGGCTTCAGGGTACTGAAGCTTTCTTT
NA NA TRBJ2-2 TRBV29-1 CSVTRGTGELFF TGCAGCGTCACTAGGGGGACCGGGGAGCTGTTTTTT
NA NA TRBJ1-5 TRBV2 CASSEARGHQPQHF TGTGCCAGCAGTGAAGCGCGGGGGCATCAGCCCCAGCATTTT
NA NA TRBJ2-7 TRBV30 CAWSGSYEQYF TGTGCCTGGAGTGGTTCCTACGAGCAGTACTTC
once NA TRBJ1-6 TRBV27 CASSLLQSNSPLHF TGTGCCAGCAGTTTATTACAAAGTAATTCACCCCTCCACTTT
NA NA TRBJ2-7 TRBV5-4 CASSLSGPKASEQYF TGTGCCAGCAGCCTCTCGGGGCCGAAAGCCTCGGAGCAGTACTTC
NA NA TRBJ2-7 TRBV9 CASSVGDLTYEQYF TGTGCCAGCAGCGTCGGGGACCTAACCTACGAGCAGTACTTC
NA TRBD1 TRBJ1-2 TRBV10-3 CAITGTGDYGYTF TGTGCCATCACCGGGACAGGGGACTATGGCTACACCTTC
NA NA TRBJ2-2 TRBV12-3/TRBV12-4 CASSERNAGELFF TGTGCCAGCAGTGAAAGGAACGCCGGGGAGCTGTTTTTT
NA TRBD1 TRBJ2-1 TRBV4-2 CASSEGWTGVYNEQFF TGTGCCAGCAGTGAAGGGTGGACAGGGGTCTACAATGAGCAGTTCTTC
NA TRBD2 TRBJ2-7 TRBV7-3 CASSLEGASGIYEQYF TGTGCCAGCAGCTTAGAGGGAGCTAGCGGGATCTACGAGCAGTACTTC
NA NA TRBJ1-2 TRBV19 CASSIQQNYGYTF TGTGCCAGTAGTATACAACAGAACTATGGCTACACCTTC
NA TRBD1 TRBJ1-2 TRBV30 CARPRTGGYGYTF TGTGCCCGTCCCAGGACAGGGGGATATGGCTACACCTTC
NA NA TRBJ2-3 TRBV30 CAWSVPVGSSTDTQYF TGTGCCTGGAGTGTACCGGTGGGTTCTAGCACAGATACGCAGTATTTT
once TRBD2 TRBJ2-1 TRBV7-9 CASSPQGSSGSSYNEQFF TGTGCCAGCAGCCCCCAGGGATCTAGCGGGAGCTCCTACAATGAGCAGTTCTTC
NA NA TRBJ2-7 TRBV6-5 CASSFDSTYEQYF TGTGCCAGCAGTTTCGACAGCACCTACGAGCAGTACTTC
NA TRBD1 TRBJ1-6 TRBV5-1 CASSLAGQGNNSPLHF TGCGCCAGCAGCTTGGCCGGACAGGGGAATAATTCACCCCTCCACTTT
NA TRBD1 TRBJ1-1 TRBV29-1 CSVEQGAGTEAFF TGCAGCGTTGAACAGGGGGCAGGCACTGAAGCTTTCTTT
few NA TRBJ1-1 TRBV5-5 CASSPAAVNTEAFF TGTGCCAGCAGCCCTGCAGCCGTGAACACTGAAGCTTTCTTT
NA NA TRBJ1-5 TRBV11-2 CASSLSGQSNQPQHF TGTGCCAGCAGCTTATCGGGGCAGAGCAATCAGCCCCAGCATTTT
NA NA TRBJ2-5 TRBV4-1 CASSQVSQETQYF TGCGCCAGCAGCCAAGTCAGTCAAGAGACCCAGTACTTC
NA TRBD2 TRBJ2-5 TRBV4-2 CASSQPGLLAGVGQETQYF TGTGCCAGCAGCCAGCCGGGGTTGCTAGCGGGAGTAGGTCAAGAGACCCAGTACTTC
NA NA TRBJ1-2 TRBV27 CASSLLPGVDYYGYTF TGTGCCAGCAGTTTATTGCCAGGAGTGGATTACTATGGCTACACCTTC
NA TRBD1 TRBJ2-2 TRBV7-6 CASSQAGIDRVPTGELFF TGTGCCAGCAGCCAAGCCGGGATAGACAGGGTGCCCACCGGGGAGCTGTTTTTT
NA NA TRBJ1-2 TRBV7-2 CASSSRQSRGGYTF TGTGCCAGCAGCTCTCGACAATCCCGGGGAGGCTACACCTTC